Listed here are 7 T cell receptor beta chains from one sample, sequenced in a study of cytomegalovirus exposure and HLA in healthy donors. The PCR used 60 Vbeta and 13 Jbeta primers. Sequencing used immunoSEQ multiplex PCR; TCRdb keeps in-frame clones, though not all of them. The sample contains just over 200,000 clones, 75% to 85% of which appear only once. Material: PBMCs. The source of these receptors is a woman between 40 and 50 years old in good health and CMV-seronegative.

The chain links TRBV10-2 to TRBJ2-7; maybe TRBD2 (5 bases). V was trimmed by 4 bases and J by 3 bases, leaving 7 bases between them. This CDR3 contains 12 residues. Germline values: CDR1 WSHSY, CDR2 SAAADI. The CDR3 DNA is TGCGCCAGCAGTGGGACTCACTACGAGCAGTACTTC. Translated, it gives CASSGTHYEQYF.

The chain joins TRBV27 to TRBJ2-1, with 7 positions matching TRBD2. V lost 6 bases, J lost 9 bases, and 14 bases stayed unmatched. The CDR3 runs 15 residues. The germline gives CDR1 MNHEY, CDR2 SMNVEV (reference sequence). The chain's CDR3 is CASRSTRTSSFEQFF. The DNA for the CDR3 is TGTGCCAGCAGGTCTACCCGGACTAGTTCTTTTGAGCAGTTCTTC.

CDR3 DNA: TGTGCCAGCAGCTTGGCGTTCAGGGGCCCCACAGATACGCAGTATTTT. This encodes CASSLAFRGPTDTQYF. This rearrangement joins TRBV5-4 to TRBJ2-3; maybe TRBD1 (6 bases). Trimming shortened V by 0 bases and J by 2 bases, and 13 bases separated the two germline ends. The CDR3 consists of 16 residues. In germline, CDR1 is SGHNT, CDR2 YYREEE (reference sequence).

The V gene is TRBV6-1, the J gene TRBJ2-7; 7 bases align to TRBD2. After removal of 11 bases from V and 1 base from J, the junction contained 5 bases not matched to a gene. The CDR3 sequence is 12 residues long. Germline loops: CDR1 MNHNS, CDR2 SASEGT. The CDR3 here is CAGGAGSYEQYF. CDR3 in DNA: TGTGCCGGAGGAGCGGGGTCCTACGAGCAGTACTTC.

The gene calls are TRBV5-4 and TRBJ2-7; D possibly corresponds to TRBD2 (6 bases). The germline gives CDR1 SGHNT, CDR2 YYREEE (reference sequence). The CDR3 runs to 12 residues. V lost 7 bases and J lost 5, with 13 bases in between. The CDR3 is CASRRAGNEQYF. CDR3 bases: TGTGCCAGCCGCAGGGCGGGGAACGAGCAGTACTTC.

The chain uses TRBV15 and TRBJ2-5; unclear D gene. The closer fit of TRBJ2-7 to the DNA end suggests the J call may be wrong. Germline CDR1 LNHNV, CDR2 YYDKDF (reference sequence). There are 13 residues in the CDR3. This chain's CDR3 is CATSRDLPYEQYF. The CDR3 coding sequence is TGTGCCACCAGCAGAGATCTCCCCTACGAGCAGTACTTC.

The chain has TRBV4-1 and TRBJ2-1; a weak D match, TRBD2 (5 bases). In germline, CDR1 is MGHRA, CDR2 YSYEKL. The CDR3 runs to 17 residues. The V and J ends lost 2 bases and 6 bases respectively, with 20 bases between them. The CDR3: CASSQNERPLRPNEQFF. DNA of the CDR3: TGCGCCAGCAGCCAAAACGAGCGGCCCCTCCGTCCCAATGAGCAGTTCTTC.